Below are 26 T cell receptor beta chains sequenced from a single sample in a study of cytomegalovirus exposure and HLA in healthy donors. It was with 60 Vbeta and 13 Jbeta primers that the PCR ran. The protocol was immunoSEQ multiplex PCR, while the TCRdb copy is restricted to in-frame clones and leaves out a portion. The sample yields about 170,000 clones, 70% to 90% seen once. Material for sequencing was PBMCs. Receptors originate from a man aged 18 to 35 in good health and CMV-seropositive.

This clone was seen once. The genes are TRBV7-2 and TRBJ1-5; no clear D gene. This CDR3 has 13 residues. CDR1 and CDR2 (germline): SGHTA, FQGNSA. V lost 5 bases to trimming and J lost 4 bases, with 9 bases between them. As DNA, the CDR3 is TGTGCCAGCAGCACGCGGGGAAATCAGCCCCAGCATTTT. Translation gives CASSTRGNQPQHF.

The CDR3 DNA reads TGTGCCAGCAGCTTAGCCCCGACAGGGGGCCAAGAGACCCAGTACTTC. Encoded protein: CASSLAPTGGQETQYF. The rearrangement uses TRBV7-2 and TRBJ2-5; 9 positions match TRBD1. Germline V gives CDR1 SGHTA, CDR2 FQGNSA. V trimming: 0 bases; J trimming: 1 base; junction bases outside the gene matches: 3. The CDR3 has 16 residues.

The CDR3 loop is CASSLATDYEQYF. The CDR3 DNA is TGCGCCAGCAGCTTGGCAACTGATTACGAGCAGTACTTC. The chain has TRBV5-1 and TRBJ2-7; no firm D call. Looked up from germline, CDR1 is SGHRS and CDR2 is YFSETQ. The CDR3 has 13 amino acids. V was cut by 0 bases and J by 4 bases, with 8 bases left in between.

The chain uses TRBV5-1 and TRBJ1-2; 9 bases line up with TRBD1. The CDR3 contains 15 residues. The V gene end was trimmed by 3 bases and the J gene end by 5 bases; junction bases not matched to a gene: 8. Per the germline V gene, CDR1 is SGHRS and CDR2 is YFSETQ. CDR3 amino acids: CASSSDSGTGYGYTF. CDR3 sequence (DNA): TGCGCCAGCAGCTCCGATTCCGGGACAGGGTATGGCTACACCTTC.

The chain couples TRBV7-8 to TRBJ1-5, with D possibly TRBD1 on 6 matching bases. The CDR3 runs 16 residues. In germline, CDR1 is SGHVS, CDR2 FQNEAQ. V gave up 0 bases and J gave up 6 bases, with 15 bases separating them. The CDR3 loop is CASSLARQEIGQPQHF. CDR3 bases: TGTGCCAGCAGCTTAGCTAGACAGGAAATCGGTCAGCCCCAGCATTTT.

The chain joins TRBV7-9 to TRBJ2-7; tentatively, D is TRBD2 (6 bases). Trimming took off 5 bases at V and 3 bases at J, with 14 bases between the two ends. Germline V CDR1 and CDR2: SEHNR, FQNEAQ (reference sequence). This CDR3 is built from 14 residues. DNA of the CDR3: TGTGCCAGCAGCCCCGCGGGACTCAACTACGAGCAGTACTTC. Residues: CASSPAGLNYEQYF.

J is TRBJ1-2 and V is TRBV6-4; no definite D call. Trimming took off 2 bases at V and 7 bases at J, with 11 bases between the two ends. The CDR3 is 13 residues long. Germline loops: CDR1 MRHNA, CDR2 SNTAGT. The CDR3 reads CASSDGEAAGYTF. As DNA, the CDR3 is TGTGCCAGCAGTGACGGGGAGGCAGCTGGCTACACCTTC.

The chain couples TRBV6-6 to TRBJ1-5, with 9 positions matching TRBD1. Trimming took 2 bases from V and 4 from J; bases not matched to a gene: 3. Germline loops: CDR1 MNHNY, CDR2 SVGAGI (reference sequence). The CDR3 runs 15 residues. The DNA of the CDR3 is TGTGCCAGCAGTTACAGGACAGGGGAAAATCAGCCCCAGCATTTT. It yields the protein CASSYRTGENQPQHF.

The chain joins TRBV14 to TRBJ2-3; the D is unclear. Germline V gene data show CDR1 as SGHDN and CDR2 as FVKESK. This CDR3 has 12 residues. V was clipped by 1 base and J by 5 bases, with 4 bases between them. The chain's CDR3 is CASSQVLDTQYF. CDR3 sequence (DNA): TGTGCCAGCAGCCAAGTCCTAGATACGCAGTATTTT.

The V and J genes are TRBV11-3 and TRBJ1-1, with 7 bases aligning to TRBD1. Per germline, CDR1 SGHNT and CDR2 YENEEA. Trimming removed 3 bases from V and 7 bases from J; junction bases left unmatched: 2. CDR3 size: 12 residues. Here the CDR3 reads CASSFGTVEAFF. The DNA of the CDR3 is TGTGCCAGCAGCTTCGGGACAGTTGAAGCTTTCTTT.

The gene calls are TRBV4-1 and TRBJ1-1; 7 bases are a match to TRBD1. With V trimmed by 3 bases and J by 0 bases, 7 bases remained unmatched. CDR1 and CDR2 from the germline V gene are MGHRA and YSYEKL. The CDR3 is made up of 16 amino acids. The CDR3 DNA reads as TGCGCCAGCAGCCAGGTGTTGACAGGGTTGAACACTGAAGCTTTCTTT. It encodes CASSQVLTGLNTEAFF.

V is TRBV5-4 and J is TRBJ1-2; TRBD1 matches at 10 bases. V was clipped by 4 bases and J by 7 bases; unmatched bases: 7. Germline values: CDR1 SGHNT, CDR2 YYREEE (reference sequence). The CDR3 sequence is 14 residues long. CDR3: CASSTGTGVPGYTF. The CDR3 nucleotides read TGTGCCAGCAGCACCGGGACAGGGGTTCCTGGCTACACCTTC.

The V call is TRBV5-4, the J call TRBJ2-3, with D hard to call. CDR3 length equals 14 residues. Germline V gene sequence: CDR1 SGHNT, CDR2 YYREEE (reference sequence). V gave up 1 base and J gave up 2 bases, with 8 bases separating them. CDR3 protein: CASSLNRDTDTQYF. The DNA for the CDR3 is TGTGCCAGCAGCTTGAACCGAGACACAGATACGCAGTATTTT.

A single count supports this clone. The sample contains more than one DNA sequence encoding this CDR3. The chain links TRBV7-2 to TRBJ2-2; TRBD2 might be the D (6 bases). The length of the CDR3 is 16 residues. CDR1 and CDR2 (germline): SGHTA, FQGNSA. V was pared by 5 bases and J by 4 bases, with 17 bases between. This CDR3 is CASSPRGGASTGELFF. Written as DNA, the CDR3 is TGTGCCAGCAGCCCCCGGGGAGGTGCGTCCACCGGGGAGCTGTTTTTT.

This clone appeared a few times. The chain recombines TRBV13 with TRBJ1-6, with D possibly matching TRBD1 (5 bases). Trimming pared 6 bases from V and 7 bases from J, leaving 10 bases between. Germline values: CDR1 PRHDT, CDR2 FYEKMQ (reference sequence). CDR3 length equals 13 residues. CDR3 coding DNA: TGTGCCAGCAGGTATGACAGCAATTCACCCCTCCACTTT. Translating gives CASRYDSNSPLHF.

The rearrangement uses TRBV25-1 and TRBJ1-6; no firm D call. The germline V and J ends were trimmed by 1 base and 5 bases, with 12 bases remaining between them. This CDR3 is 16 amino acids long. CDR1 is MGHDK, CDR2 SYGVNS, per germline. This CDR3 reads CASSESTPGHNSPLHF. The CDR3, as DNA: TGTGCCAGCAGTGAATCAACCCCAGGCCATAATTCACCCCTCCACTTT.

The V gene is TRBV25-1, the J gene TRBJ1-1; TRBD1 might be the D (6 bases). There are 14 residues in the CDR3. Trimming left V 5 bases short and J 5 bases short, with 15 bases between. CDR1 is MGHDK and CDR2 is SYGVNS in the germline V gene. As DNA, the CDR3 is TGTGCCAGCAGTCCCCAGGGTAGGGGGACTGAAGCTTTCTTT. Protein: CASSPQGRGTEAFF.

The genes are TRBV30 and TRBJ2-1, with TRBD1 matching over 7 bases. This CDR3 region has 16 residues. Germline lookup yields CDR1 GTSNPN and CDR2 SVGIG (reference sequence). Trimming at V came to 0 bases and at J to 6 bases, leaving 11 bases not matched to a gene. Written as DNA, the CDR3 is TGTGCCTGGAGTGTACGTCTGACAGGGTCTGGCAATGAGCAGTTCTTC. It translates to CAWSVRLTGSGNEQFF.

The chain recombines TRBV21-1 with TRBJ1-1; the D call TRBD1 from the table was never checked on the DNA. TRBV21-1 is a listed pseudogene. The CDR3 extends over 14 amino acids. This CDR3 reads CASSPGTADTEAFF. In nucleotides, the CDR3 is TGTGCCAGCAGCCCAGGGACAGCAGACACTGAAGCTTTCTTT.

Concerning this clone: The junction differs from germline at one of its ends, possibly a read error. This chain joins TRBV5-6 and TRBJ1-6; TRBD1 matches at 11 bases. Germline CDR1 is SGHDT and CDR2 is YYEEEE. The CDR3 has 14 amino acids. In DNA form, the CDR3 reads TGTGCCAGCAGTTCCGGGACAGGGGGAGCCCTGGGGAACTTT. Protein product: CASSSGTGGALGNF.

CDR3 sequence reads: CASSRVQQSNTEAFF. CDR3 nucleotide sequence: TGTGCCAGCAGCCGAGTACAGCAGTCAAACACTGAAGCTTTCTTT. This rearrangement joins TRBV11-2 to TRBJ1-1; the D is unclear. CDR1 and CDR2 (germline): SGHAT, FQNNGV. The ends were cut back, 5 bases at V and 2 bases at J, with 15 bases in the middle. The CDR3 is made up of 15 amino acids.

This sequence joins TRBV5-1 and TRBJ1-2; TRBD1 matches at 9 bases. V dropped 5 bases and J dropped 4; count of bases not matched to a gene: 12. The CDR3 length is 16 residues. Germline V gene lookup returns CDR1 SGHRS and CDR2 YFSETQ. CDR3 in amino acids: CASRQIPGQGLYGYTF. The CDR3 DNA reads TGCGCCAGCAGGCAGATACCGGGACAGGGCCTCTATGGCTACACCTTC.

V is TRBV29-1 and J is TRBJ2-2, with D perhaps TRBD2 (5 bases). V was clipped by 1 base and J by 2 bases, with 5 bases between them. Looked up from germline, CDR1 is SQVTM and CDR2 is ANQGSEA. CDR3 length: 13 amino acids. The chain's CDR3 is CSVEGTNTGELFF. As DNA, the CDR3 is TGCAGCGTTGAAGGGACTAACACCGGGGAGCTGTTTTTT.

The chain joins TRBV5-6 to TRBJ2-2; a possible D gene is TRBD2 (6 bases). The CDR3 runs 14 residues. V lost 6 bases and J 4 bases, leaving 13 bases between the germline ends. Germline V gene lookup returns CDR1 SGHDT and CDR2 YYEEEE. CDR3 in amino acids: CASTLGLSTGELFF. CDR3 nucleotides: TGTGCCAGCACCCTGGGACTCTCCACCGGGGAGCTGTTTTTT.

The gene calls are TRBV9 and TRBJ1-4; D is ambiguous. This CDR3 is built from 15 residues. The V gene's germline CDR1 is SGDLS and CDR2 YYNGEE. Between the trimmed V and J ends, which lost 0 bases and 8 bases, there was a span of 14 bases. CDR3 in DNA: TGTGCCAGCAGCGTAGATGGGCGGGGAGGGGAAAAACTGTTTTTT. Translation: CASSVDGRGGEKLFF.

V gene TRBV7-2 combines with J gene TRBJ1-1, with D perhaps TRBD1 (5 bases). The CDR3 consists of 15 residues. Germline V CDR1 and CDR2: SGHTA, FQGNSA. V was cut by 5 bases and J by 1 base, with 14 bases left in between. In DNA, the CDR3 is TGTGCCAGCAGCCAGACGGGGGGATCGAACACTGAAGCTTTCTTT. This codes for CASSQTGGSNTEAFF.